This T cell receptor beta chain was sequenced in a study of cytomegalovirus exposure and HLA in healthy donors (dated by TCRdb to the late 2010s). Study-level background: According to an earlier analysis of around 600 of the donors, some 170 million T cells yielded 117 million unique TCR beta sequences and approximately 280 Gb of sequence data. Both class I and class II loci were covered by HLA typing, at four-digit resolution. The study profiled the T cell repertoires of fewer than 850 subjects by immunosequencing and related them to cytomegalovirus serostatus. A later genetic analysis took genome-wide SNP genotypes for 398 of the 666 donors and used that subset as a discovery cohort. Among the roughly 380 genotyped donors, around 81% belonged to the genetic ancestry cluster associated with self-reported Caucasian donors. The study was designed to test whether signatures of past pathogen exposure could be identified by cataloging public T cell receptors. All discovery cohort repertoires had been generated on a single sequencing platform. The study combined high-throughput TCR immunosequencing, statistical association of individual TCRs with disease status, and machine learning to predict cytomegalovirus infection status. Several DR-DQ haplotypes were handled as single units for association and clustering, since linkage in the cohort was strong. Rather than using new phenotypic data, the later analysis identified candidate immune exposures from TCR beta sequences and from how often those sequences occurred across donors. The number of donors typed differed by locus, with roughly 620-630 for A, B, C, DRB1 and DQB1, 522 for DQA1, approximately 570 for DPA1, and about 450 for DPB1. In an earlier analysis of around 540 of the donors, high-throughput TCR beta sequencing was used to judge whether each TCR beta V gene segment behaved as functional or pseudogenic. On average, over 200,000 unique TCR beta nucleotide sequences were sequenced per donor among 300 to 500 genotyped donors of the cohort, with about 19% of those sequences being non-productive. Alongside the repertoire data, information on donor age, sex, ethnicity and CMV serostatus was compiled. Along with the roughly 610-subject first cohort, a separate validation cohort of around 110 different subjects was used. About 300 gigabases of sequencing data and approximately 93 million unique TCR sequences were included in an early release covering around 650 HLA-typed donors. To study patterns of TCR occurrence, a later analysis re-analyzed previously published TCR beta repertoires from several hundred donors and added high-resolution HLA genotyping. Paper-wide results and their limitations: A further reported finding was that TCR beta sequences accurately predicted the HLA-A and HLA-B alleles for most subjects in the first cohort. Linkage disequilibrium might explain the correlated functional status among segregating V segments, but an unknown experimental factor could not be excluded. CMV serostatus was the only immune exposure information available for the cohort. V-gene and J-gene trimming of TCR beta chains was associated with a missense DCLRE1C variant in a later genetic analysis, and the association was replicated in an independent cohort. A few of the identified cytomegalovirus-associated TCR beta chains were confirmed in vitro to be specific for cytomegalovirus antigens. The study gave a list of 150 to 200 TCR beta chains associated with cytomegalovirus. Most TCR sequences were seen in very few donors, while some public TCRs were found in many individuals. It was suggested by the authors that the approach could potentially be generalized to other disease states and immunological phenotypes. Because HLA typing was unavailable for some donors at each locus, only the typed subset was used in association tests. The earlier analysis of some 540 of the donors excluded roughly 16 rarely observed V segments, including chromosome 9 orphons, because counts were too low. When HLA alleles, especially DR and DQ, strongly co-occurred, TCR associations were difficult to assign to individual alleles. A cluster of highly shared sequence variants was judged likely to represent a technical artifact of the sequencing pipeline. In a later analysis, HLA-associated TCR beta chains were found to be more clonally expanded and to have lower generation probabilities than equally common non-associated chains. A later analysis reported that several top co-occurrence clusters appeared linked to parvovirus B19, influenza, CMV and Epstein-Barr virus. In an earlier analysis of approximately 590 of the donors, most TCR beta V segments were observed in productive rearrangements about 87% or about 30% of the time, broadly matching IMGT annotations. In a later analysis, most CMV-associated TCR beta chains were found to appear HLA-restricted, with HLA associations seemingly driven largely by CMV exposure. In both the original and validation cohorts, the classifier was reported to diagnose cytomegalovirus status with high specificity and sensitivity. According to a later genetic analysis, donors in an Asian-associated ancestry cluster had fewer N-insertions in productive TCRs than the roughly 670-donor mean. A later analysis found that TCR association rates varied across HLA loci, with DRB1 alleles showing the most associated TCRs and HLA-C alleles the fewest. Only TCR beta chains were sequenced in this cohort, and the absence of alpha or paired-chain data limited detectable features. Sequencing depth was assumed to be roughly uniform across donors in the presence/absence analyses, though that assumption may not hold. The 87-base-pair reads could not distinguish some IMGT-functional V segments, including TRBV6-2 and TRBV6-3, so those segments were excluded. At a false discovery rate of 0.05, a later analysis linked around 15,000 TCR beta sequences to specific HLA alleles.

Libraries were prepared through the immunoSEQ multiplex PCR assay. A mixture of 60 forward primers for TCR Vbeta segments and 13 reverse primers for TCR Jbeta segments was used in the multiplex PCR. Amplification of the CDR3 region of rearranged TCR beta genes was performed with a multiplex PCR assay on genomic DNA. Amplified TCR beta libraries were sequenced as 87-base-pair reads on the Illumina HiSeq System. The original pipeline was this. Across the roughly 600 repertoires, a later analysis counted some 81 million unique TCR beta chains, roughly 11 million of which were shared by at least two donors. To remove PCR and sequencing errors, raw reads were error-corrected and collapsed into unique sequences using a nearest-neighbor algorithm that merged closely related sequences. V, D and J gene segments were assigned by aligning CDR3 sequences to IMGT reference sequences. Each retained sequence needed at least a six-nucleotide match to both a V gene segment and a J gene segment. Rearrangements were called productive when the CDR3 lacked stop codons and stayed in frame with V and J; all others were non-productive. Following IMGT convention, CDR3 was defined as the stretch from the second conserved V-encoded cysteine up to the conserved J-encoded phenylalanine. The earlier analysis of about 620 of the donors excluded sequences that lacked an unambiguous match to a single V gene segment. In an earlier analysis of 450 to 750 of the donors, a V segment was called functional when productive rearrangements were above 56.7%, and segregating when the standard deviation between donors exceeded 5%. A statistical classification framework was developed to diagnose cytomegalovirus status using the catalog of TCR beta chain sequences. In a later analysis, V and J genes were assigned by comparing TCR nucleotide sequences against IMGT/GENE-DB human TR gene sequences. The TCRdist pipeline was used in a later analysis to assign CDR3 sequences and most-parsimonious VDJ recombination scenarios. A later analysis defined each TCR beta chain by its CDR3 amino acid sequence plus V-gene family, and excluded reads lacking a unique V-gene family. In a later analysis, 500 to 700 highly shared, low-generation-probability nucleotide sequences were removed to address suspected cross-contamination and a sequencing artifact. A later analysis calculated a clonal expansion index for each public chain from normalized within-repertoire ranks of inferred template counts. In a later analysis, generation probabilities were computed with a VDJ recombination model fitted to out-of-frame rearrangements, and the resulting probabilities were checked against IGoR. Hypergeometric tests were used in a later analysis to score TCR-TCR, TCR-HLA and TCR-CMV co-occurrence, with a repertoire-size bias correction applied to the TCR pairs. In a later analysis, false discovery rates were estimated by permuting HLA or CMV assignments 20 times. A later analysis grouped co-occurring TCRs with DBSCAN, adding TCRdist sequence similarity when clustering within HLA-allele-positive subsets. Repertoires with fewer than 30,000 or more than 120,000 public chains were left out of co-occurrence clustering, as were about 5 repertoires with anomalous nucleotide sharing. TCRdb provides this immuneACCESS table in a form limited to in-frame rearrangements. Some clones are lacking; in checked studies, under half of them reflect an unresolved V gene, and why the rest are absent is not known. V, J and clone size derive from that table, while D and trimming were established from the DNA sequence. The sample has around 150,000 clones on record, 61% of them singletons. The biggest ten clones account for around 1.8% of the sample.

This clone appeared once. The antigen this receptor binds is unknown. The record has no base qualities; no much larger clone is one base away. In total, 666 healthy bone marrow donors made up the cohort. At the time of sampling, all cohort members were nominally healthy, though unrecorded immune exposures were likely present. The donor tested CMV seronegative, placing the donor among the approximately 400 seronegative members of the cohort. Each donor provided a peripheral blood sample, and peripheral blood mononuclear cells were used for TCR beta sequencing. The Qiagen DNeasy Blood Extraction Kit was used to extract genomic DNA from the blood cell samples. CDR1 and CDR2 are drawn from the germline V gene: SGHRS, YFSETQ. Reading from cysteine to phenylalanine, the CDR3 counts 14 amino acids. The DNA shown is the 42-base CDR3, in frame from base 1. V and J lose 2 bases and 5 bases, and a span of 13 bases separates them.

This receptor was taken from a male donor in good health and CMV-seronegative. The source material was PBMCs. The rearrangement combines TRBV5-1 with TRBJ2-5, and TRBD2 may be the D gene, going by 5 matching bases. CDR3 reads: CASSLMDFQETQYF. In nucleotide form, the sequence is TGCGCCAGCAGCTTAATGGACTTTCAGGAGACCCAGTACTTC.